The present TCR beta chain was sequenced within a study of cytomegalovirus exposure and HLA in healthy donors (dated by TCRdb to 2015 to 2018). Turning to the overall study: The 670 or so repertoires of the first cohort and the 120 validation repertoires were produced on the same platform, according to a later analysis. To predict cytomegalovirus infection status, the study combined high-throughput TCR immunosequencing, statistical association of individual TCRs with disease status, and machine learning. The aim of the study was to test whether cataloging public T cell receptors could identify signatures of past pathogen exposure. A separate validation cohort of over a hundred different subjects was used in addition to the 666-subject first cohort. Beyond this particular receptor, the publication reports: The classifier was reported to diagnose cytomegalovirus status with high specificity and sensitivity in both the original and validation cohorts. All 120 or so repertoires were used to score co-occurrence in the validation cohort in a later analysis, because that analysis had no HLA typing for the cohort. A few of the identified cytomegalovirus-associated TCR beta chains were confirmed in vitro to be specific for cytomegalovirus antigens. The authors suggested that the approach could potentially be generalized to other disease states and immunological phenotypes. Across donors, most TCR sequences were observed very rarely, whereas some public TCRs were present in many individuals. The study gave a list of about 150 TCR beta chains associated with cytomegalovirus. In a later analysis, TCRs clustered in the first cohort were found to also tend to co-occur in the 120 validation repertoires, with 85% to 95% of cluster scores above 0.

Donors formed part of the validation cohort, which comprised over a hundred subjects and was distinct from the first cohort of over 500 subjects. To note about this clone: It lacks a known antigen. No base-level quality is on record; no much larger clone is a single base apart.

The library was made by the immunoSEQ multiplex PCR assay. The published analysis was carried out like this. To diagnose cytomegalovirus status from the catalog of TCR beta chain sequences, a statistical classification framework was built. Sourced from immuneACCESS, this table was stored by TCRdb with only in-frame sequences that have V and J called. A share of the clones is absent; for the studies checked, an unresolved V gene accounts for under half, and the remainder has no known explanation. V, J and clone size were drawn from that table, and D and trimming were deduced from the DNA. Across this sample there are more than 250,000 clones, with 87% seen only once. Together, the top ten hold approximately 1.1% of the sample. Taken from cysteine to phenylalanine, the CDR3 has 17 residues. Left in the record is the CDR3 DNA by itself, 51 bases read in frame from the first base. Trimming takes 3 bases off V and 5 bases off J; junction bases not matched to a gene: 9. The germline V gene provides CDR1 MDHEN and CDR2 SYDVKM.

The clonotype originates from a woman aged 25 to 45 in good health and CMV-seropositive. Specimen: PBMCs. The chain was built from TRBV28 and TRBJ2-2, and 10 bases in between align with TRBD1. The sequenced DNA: TGTGCCAGCAGTTTGCCTCGACAGGGGGCTCGGACCGGGGAGCTGTTTTTT. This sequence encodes CASSLPRQGARTGELFF.